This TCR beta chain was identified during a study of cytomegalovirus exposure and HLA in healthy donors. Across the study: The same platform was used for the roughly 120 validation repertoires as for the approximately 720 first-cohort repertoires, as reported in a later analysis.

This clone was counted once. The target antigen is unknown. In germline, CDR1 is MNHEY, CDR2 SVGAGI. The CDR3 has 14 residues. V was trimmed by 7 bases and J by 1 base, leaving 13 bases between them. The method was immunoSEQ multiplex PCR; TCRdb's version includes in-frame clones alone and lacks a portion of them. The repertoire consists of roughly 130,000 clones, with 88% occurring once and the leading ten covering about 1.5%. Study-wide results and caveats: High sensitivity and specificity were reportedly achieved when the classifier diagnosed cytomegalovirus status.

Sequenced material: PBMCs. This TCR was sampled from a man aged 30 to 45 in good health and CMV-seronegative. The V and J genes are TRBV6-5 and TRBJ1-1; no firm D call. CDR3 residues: CASTRGLTNTEAFF. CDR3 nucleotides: TGTGCCAGCACCAGAGGACTGACGAACACTGAAGCTTTCTTT.